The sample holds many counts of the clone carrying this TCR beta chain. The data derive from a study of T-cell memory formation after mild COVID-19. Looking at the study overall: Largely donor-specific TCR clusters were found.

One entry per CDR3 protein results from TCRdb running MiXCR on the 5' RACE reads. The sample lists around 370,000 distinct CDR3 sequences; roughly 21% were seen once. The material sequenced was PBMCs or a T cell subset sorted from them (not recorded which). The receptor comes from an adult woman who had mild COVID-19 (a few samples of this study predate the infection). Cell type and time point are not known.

In DNA form, the CDR3 reads TGTGCCAGCACCAGAAGCGGGGGGCAAGAGAAGGCCCAGTACTTC. Translation gives CASTRSGGQEKAQYF. This chain connects TRBV6-2 or TRBV6-3 to TRBJ2-5, with TRBD2 identical over 9 bases. Germline values: CDR1 MNHEY, CDR2 SVGEGT. CDR3 size: 15 residues. V was pared by 7 bases and J by 9 bases, with 15 bases of the junction left unmatched.